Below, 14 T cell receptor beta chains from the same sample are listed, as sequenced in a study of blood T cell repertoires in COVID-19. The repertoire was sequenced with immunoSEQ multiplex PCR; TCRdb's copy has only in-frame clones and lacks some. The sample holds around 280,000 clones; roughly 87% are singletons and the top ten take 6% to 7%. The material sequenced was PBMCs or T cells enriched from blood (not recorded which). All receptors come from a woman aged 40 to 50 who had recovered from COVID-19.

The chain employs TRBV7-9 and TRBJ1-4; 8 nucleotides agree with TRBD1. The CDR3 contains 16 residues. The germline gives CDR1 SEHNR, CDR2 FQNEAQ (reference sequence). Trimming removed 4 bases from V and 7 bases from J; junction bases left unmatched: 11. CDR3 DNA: TGTGCCAGCAGCTCCGGGCGGACAGGGCCGGGTGAAAAACTGTTTTTT. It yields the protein CASSSGRTGPGEKLFF. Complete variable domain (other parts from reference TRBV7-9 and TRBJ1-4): DTGVSQNPRHKITKRGQNVTFRCDPISEHNRLYWYRQTLGQGPEFLTYFQNEAQLEKSRLLSDRFSAERPKGSFSTLEIQRTEQGDSAMYLCASSSGRTGPGEKLFFGSGTQLSVL.

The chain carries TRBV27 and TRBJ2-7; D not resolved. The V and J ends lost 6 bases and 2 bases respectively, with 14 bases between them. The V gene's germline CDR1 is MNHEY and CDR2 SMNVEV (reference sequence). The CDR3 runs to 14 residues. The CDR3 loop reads CASSGFHPPYEQYF. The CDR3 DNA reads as TGTGCCAGCAGCGGTTTTCACCCTCCCTACGAGCAGTACTTC.

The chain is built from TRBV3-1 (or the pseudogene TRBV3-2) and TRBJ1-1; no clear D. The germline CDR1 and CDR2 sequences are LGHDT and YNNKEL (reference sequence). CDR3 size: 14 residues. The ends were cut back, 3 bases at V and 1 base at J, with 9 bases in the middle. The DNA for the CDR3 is TGTGCCAGCAGCCACGTACCTAGGAACACTGAAGCTTTCTTT. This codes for CASSHVPRNTEAFF.

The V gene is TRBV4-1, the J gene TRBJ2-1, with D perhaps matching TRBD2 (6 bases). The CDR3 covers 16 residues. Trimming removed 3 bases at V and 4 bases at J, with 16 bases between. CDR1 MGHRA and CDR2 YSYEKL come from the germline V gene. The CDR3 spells CASSHLASGRYNEQFF. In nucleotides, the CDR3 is TGCGCCAGCAGCCATCTCGCCAGCGGGCGATACAATGAGCAGTTCTTC.

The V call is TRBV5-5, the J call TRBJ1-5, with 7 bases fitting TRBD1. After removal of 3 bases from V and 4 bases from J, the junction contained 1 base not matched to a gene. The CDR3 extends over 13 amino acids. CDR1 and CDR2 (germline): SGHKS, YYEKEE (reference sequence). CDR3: CASSSTGNQPQHF. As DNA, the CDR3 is TGTGCCAGCAGCTCGACAGGGAATCAGCCCCAGCATTTT.

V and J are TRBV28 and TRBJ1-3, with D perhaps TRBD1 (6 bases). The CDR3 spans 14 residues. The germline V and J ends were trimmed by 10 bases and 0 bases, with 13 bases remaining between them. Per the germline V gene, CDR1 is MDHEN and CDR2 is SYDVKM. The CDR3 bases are TGTGCCACCAGACAGGTTGGCTCTGGAAACACCATATATTTT. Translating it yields CATRQVGSGNTIYF.

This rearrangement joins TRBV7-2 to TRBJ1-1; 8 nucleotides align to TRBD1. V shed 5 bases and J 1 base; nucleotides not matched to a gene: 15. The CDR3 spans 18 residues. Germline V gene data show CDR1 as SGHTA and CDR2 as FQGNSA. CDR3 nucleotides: TGTGCCAGCAGCCCCCGCCGCGGACAGGGATTGGGGAACACTGAAGCTTTCTTT. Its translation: CASSPRRGQGLGNTEAFF.

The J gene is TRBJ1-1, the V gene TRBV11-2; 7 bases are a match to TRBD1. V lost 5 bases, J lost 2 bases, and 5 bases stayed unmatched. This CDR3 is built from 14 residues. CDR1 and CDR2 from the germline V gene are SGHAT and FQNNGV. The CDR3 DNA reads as TGTGCCAGCAGCCCCAGGGACAGTAACACTGAAGCTTTCTTT. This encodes CASSPRDSNTEAFF.

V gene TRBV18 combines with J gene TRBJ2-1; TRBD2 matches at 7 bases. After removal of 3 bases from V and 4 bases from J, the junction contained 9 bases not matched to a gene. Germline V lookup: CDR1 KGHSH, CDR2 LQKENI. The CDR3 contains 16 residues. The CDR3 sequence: CASSPSGGSGYNEQFF. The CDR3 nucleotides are TGTGCCAGCTCACCGTCGGGCGGGAGCGGTTACAATGAGCAGTTCTTC.

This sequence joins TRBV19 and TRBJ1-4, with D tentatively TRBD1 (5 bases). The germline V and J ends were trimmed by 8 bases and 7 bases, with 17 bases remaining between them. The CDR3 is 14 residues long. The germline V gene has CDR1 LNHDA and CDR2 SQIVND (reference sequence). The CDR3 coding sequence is TGTGCCAGTCATGGGCGGCCAAGGGGTGAAAAACTGTTTTTT. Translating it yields CASHGRPRGEKLFF.

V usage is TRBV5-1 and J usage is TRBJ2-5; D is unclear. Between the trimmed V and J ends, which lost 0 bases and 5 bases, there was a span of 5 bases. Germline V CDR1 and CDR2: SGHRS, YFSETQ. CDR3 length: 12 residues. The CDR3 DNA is TGCGCCAGCAGCTTGGCCTTGGAGACCCAGTACTTC. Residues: CASSLALETQYF.

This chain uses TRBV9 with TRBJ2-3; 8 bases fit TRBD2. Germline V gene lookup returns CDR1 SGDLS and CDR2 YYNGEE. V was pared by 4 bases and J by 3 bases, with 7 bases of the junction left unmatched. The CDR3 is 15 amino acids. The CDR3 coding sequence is TGTGCCAGCAGCCCTAGTGGGACTAGGACAGATACGCAGTATTTT. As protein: CASSPSGTRTDTQYF.

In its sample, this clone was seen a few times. The CDR3 bases are TGTGCCAGCAGACGAGGACTAGCCCTAGATACGCAGTATTTT. Translated: CASRRGLALDTQYF. The chain has TRBV6-5 and TRBJ2-3; TRBD2 agrees at 8 bases. V trimming: 6 bases; J trimming: 5 bases; junction bases outside the gene matches: 7. Germline CDR1 and CDR2: MNHEY and SVGAGI. CDR3 length equals 14 residues.

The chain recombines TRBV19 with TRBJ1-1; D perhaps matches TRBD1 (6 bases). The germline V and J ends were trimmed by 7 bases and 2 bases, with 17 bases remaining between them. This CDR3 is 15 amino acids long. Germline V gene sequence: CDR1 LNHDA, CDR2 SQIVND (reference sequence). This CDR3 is CASIPRGAHNTEAFF. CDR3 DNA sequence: TGTGCCAGTATCCCACGGGGGGCCCACAACACTGAAGCTTTCTTT.